This T cell receptor beta chain is from a study of blood T cells in healthy people across ages. Study information: Per every two T cells, about one barcoded beta molecule was captured by template switching.

This clonotype appeared a few times. A junction end diverges from the germline sequence, so it may reflect a read error. Those donating, healthy Caucasian individuals from Russia, were aged about 6 to 95. The amount of total RNA extracted per sample was at least 5.5 micrograms. Primers used in a second PCR of about 6 to 11 cycles were a sample-barcoded 5' primer and a J-beta primer mix. TCRdb reanalysed the 5' RACE reads using MiXCR and keeps one entry per CDR3 protein. The data show over a million distinct CDR3 sequences, 20% to 25% seen once. The data also belong to a second study, concerning T cells of mothers and their children. That report notes: Related mother-child pairs showed slightly, non-significantly higher overlap than unrelated pairs.

Sequenced: blood. This TCR derives from a girl aged 2-9 years in good health.

CDR3 coding DNA: TGCAGTGCTAGAGGTGAGGGAAGCACCGGCTTT. Translating gives CSARGEGSTGF. The chain recombines TRBV20-1 with TRBJ1-4; D is undetermined. This CDR3 has 11 amino acids. Germline lookup yields CDR1 DFQATT and CDR2 SNEGSKA (reference sequence).